The 30 T cell receptor beta chains listed next were all sequenced from one sample in a study of blood T cell repertoires in COVID-19 (TCRdb year 2020). Receptor amplification or capture employed the immunoSEQ multiplex PCR assay. TCRdb retrieved this table from immuneACCESS and kept in-frame rearrangements only. Not all clones are present; in checked studies, unresolved V genes account for under half, and no reason is known for the remainder. In this sample the table shows around 260,000 clones, around four fifths of which occur a single time. Clones ranked in the top ten supply 4.6% of the sample. The sample consisted of peripheral blood. These receptors were taken from a man between 60 and 70 years old who had recovered from COVID-19.

This clone was counted a few times. The genes are TRBV5-6 and TRBJ1-4; tentatively, D is TRBD1 (5 bases). V lost 0 bases and J lost 10, with 16 bases in between. Germline V gene data show CDR1 as SGHDT and CDR2 as YYEEEE. The CDR3 length is 15 residues. CDR3 DNA: TGTGCCAGCAGCTTGGACCCCACCGGCGGGGGAAAACTGTTTTTT. It codes for CASSLDPTGGGKLFF.

The chain uses TRBV28 and TRBJ2-7, with 7 bases lining up with TRBD1. This CDR3 comprises 15 residues. J gave up 4 bases and V 4 bases, and 10 bases lay outside the gene matches. Germline CDR1 MDHEN, CDR2 SYDVKM. In nucleotides, the CDR3 is TGTGCCAGCAGTTCCCAGACAGGGCTTGGGTACGAGCAGTACTTC. Translation gives CASSSQTGLGYEQYF.

The chain recombines TRBV28 with TRBJ1-5; D unresolved. The CDR3 consists of 14 residues. Trimming took 3 bases from V and 4 from J, leaving 10 bases between them. Germline V gives CDR1 MDHEN, CDR2 SYDVKM. This chain's CDR3 is CASSFLRENQPQHF. The CDR3 DNA follows: TGTGCCAGCAGTTTTCTGAGGGAAAATCAGCCCCAGCATTTT.

The chain recombines TRBV19 with TRBJ1-2, with 10 bases aligning to TRBD1. V was pared by 4 bases and J by 1 base, with 12 bases of the junction left unmatched. CDR3 length: 18 residues. Germline assignment: CDR1 LNHDA and CDR2 SQIVND (reference sequence). CDR3 DNA sequence: TGTGCCAGTAGTAACGACCCGGGACAGGGGACCCTTAACTATGGCTACACCTTC. Amino acid sequence: CASSNDPGQGTLNYGYTF.

This clone was observed a single time. The rearrangement links TRBV18 to TRBJ1-3; TRBD1 matches at 9 bases. The germline CDR1 and CDR2 sequences are KGHSH and LQKENI. V was clipped by 5 bases and J by 4 bases; unmatched bases: 9. There are 16 residues in the CDR3. The CDR3, as DNA: TGTGCCAGCTCAGAACTACAGGGGGCGAAAGGAAACACCATATATTTT. Its protein is CASSELQGAKGNTIYF.

The chain couples TRBV28 to TRBJ1-1; 7 bases are shared with TRBD1. Germline V gene sequence: CDR1 MDHEN, CDR2 SYDVKM. This CDR3 is 14 amino acids long. After removal of 11 bases from V and 2 bases from J, the junction contained 11 bases not matched to a gene. CDR3 coding DNA: TGTGCCGGCACAGGGGTTTCAGGTAACACTGAAGCTTTCTTT. Amino acid sequence: CAGTGVSGNTEAFF.

The rearrangement links TRBV30 to TRBJ2-2; 9 nucleotides match TRBD1. This CDR3 spans 15 amino acids. After removal of 2 bases from V and 4 bases from J, the junction contained 5 bases not matched to a gene. Germline V CDR1 and CDR2: GTSNPN, SVGIG (reference sequence). This chain's CDR3 is CAWSPGTGITGELFF. In nucleotides, the CDR3 is TGTGCCTGGAGTCCCGGGACAGGGATCACCGGGGAGCTGTTTTTT.

The chain joins TRBV6-5 to TRBJ2-3; maybe TRBD1 (7 bases). CDR1 is MNHEY and CDR2 is SVGAGI in the germline V gene. Between the trimmed V and J ends, which lost 5 bases and 6 bases, there was a span of 18 bases. The CDR3 sequence is 15 residues long. The CDR3 loop is CASSTTGDWSDTQYF. The CDR3, as DNA: TGTGCCAGCAGTACAACAGGGGACTGGTCGGATACGCAGTATTTT.

V and J are TRBV11-3 and TRBJ2-3; 8 bases align to TRBD2. The CDR3 extends over 17 amino acids. Germline CDR1 and CDR2: SGHNT and YENEEA. V was clipped by 5 bases and J by 1 base; unmatched bases: 11. This CDR3 is CASSTRTSGGRTDTQYF. The DNA of the CDR3 is TGTGCCAGCAGCACCCGAACCTCGGGGGGGCGCACAGATACGCAGTATTTT.

V usage is TRBV2 and J usage is TRBJ1-3; 9 positions agree with TRBD1. J gave up 2 bases and V 5 bases, and 7 bases lay outside the gene matches. Germline loops: CDR1 SNHLY, CDR2 FYNNEI. This CDR3 region has 16 residues. CDR3: CASSSPDRGAGNTIYF. The CDR3 region has the DNA TGTGCCAGCAGTTCACCGGACAGGGGAGCTGGAAACACCATATATTTT.

As to this clone: The sample holds other DNA sequences that translate to the same CDR3. The J gene is TRBJ1-1, the V gene TRBV10-3, with D unresolved. CDR1 and CDR2 (germline): ENHRY, SYGVKD. V gave up 0 bases and J gave up 1 base, with 6 bases separating them. The CDR3 has 14 residues. The CDR3 spells CAISESGRNTEAFF. CDR3 nucleotides: TGTGCCATCAGTGAGTCGGGCCGGAACACTGAAGCTTTCTTT.

The chain is built from TRBV5-8 and TRBJ2-5, with TRBD1 as a possible D gene (5 bases). Trimming took 0 bases from V and 4 from J, leaving 13 bases between them. Germline V gene sequence: CDR1 SGHTS, CDR2 YDEGEE. This CDR3 has 15 residues. CDR3 residues: CASSLARRGGETQYF. CDR3 DNA: TGTGCCAGCAGCTTGGCCAGAAGGGGTGGAGAGACCCAGTACTTC.

The rearrangement uses TRBV5-5 and TRBJ2-1, with D perhaps matching TRBD2 (6 bases). Germline V gives CDR1 SGHKS, CDR2 YYEKEE (reference sequence). V shed 5 bases and J shed 6 bases, with 18 bases lying between them. CDR3 length: 15 residues. The CDR3 DNA reads TGTGCCAGCAGTACGGCCTCCGGGAGTGTCAATGAGCAGTTCTTC. Translation gives CASSTASGSVNEQFF.

The chain recombines TRBV7-2 with TRBJ1-5, with a tentative D call TRBD1 (5 bases). Germline V gives CDR1 SGHTA, CDR2 FQGNSA. CDR3 length: 16 residues. V lost 5 bases, J lost 6 bases, and 20 bases lay in between. The CDR3: CASSKRGRPTGQPQHF. The CDR3 DNA reads TGTGCCAGCAGCAAGCGGGGGAGGCCCACAGGTCAGCCCCAGCATTTT.

V usage is TRBV11-3 and J usage is TRBJ2-1, with D perhaps matching TRBD2 (6 bases). The V gene's germline CDR1 is SGHNT and CDR2 YENEEA. With 5 bases removed from V and 7 bases from J, the gap between germline ends came to 15 bases. This CDR3 is 14 amino acids long. Here the CDR3 DNA reads TGTGCCAGCAGCCGCGGGGAGACGGAGAATGAGCAGTTCTTC. Translating gives CASSRGETENEQFF.

CDR3 sequence (DNA): TGTGCCAGCAGCTTAGATTCGGCCCTAGCGGGAGGGCCGGTTGAGCAGTTCTTC. Protein: CASSLDSALAGGPVEQFF. This sequence joins TRBV11-2 and TRBJ2-1, with 12 bases that match TRBD2. Germline assignment: CDR1 SGHAT and CDR2 FQNNGV. The CDR3 runs to 18 residues. Trimming cost V 0 bases and J 9 bases; bases outside gene matches: 12. Supplemented by reference TRBV11-2 and TRBJ2-1, the full variable domain reads EAGVAQSPRYKIIEKRQSVAFWCNPISGHATLYWYQQILGQGPKLLIQFQNNGVVDDSQLPKDRFSAERLKGVDSTLKIQPAKLEDSAVYLCASSLDSALAGGPVEQFFGPGTRLTVL.

The rearrangement joins TRBV5-4 to TRBJ2-1; 8 bases map to TRBD2. V lost 4 bases and J lost 2; bases outside the gene matches: 14. The CDR3 runs to 18 residues. In germline, CDR1 is SGHNT, CDR2 YYREEE (reference sequence). The CDR3, as DNA: TGTGCCAGCAGCCTCACCCGGGAGGGGCTAGCTGCCTACAATGAGCAGTTCTTC. It specifies CASSLTREGLAAYNEQFF. Together with reference TRBV5-4 and TRBJ2-1, the CDR3 gives the full variable domain: ETGVTQSPTHLIKTRGQQVTLRCSSQSGHNTVSWYQQALGQGPQFIFQYYREEENGRGNFPPRFSGLQFPNYSSELNVNALELDDSALYLCASSLTREGLAAYNEQFFGPGTRLTVL.

This clone was seen only once. For the CDR3, the DNA is TGCGCCAGCAGCTTGGGTCTTTTTGGGTCGCCGGGTGGTGGCTACACCTTC. Amino acid sequence: CASSLGLFGSPGGGYTF. This chain links TRBV5-1 with TRBJ1-2; no clear D gene. The CDR3 runs 17 residues. V was trimmed by 0 bases and J by 7 bases, leaving 22 bases between them. Germline lookup yields CDR1 SGHRS and CDR2 YFSETQ.

The chain recombines TRBV7-9 with TRBJ2-5; D is undetermined. This CDR3 comprises 13 residues. Trimming stripped 1 base from V and 5 bases from J, with 8 bases between. CDR1 and CDR2 from the germline V gene are SEHNR and FQNEAQ (reference sequence). The CDR3 loop reads CASSLVLGETQYF. Written as DNA, the CDR3 is TGTGCCAGCAGCTTAGTCCTCGGGGAGACCCAGTACTTC.

This chain connects TRBV3-1 (or the pseudogene TRBV3-2) to TRBJ2-3; D might be TRBD1 (5 bases). Trimming pared 2 bases from V and 0 bases from J, leaving 12 bases between. Germline CDR1 and CDR2: LGHDT and YNNKEL (reference sequence). The CDR3 has 16 residues. The CDR3 DNA is TGTGCCAGCAGCCAATCGCCGACAGCTAGCACAGATACGCAGTATTTT. It encodes CASSQSPTASTDTQYF.

This clone was found a few times. The same CDR3 arises from other DNA sequences in this sample as well. V gene TRBV7-8 combines with J gene TRBJ2-5; perhaps TRBD1 as D (6 bases). Trimming removed 5 bases from V and 4 bases from J, with 14 bases in between. The CDR3 extends over 14 amino acids. The V gene's germline CDR1 is SGHVS and CDR2 FQNEAQ. The CDR3 DNA reads as TGTGCCAGCAGCCCCAGGGGTCTAGGAGAGACCCAGTACTTC. Amino acid sequence: CASSPRGLGETQYF. Full variable domain (missing parts from reference TRBV7-8 and TRBJ2-5): GAGVSQSPRYKVAKRGQDVALRCDPISGHVSLFWYQQALGQGPEFLTYFQNEAQLDKSGLPSDRFFAERPEGSVSTLKIQRTQQEDSAVYLCASSPRGLGETQYFGPGTRLLVL.

Written as DNA, the CDR3 is TGTGCCAGCAGTGCAGGAGGGAACGAGCAGTACTTC. It codes for CASSAGGNEQYF. The chain couples TRBV7-2 to TRBJ2-7; tentatively, D is TRBD2 (6 bases). The CDR3 is made up of 12 amino acids. V lost 6 bases and J lost 5, with 11 bases in between. CDR1 is SGHTA and CDR2 is FQGNSA in the germline V gene.

The chain is built from TRBV3-1 (or the pseudogene TRBV3-2) and TRBJ1-5; D call uncertain. Germline V CDR1 and CDR2: LGHDT, YNNKEL (reference sequence). The CDR3 runs to 14 residues. V was cut by 0 bases and J by 3 bases, with 6 bases left in between. The CDR3 is CASSQDRNNQPQHF. CDR3 DNA: TGTGCCAGCAGCCAAGACAGAAACAATCAGCCCCAGCATTTT.

The rearrangement joins TRBV7-2 to TRBJ1-6; 8 bases match TRBD1. Looked up from germline, CDR1 is SGHTA and CDR2 is FQGNSA. The CDR3 length is 14 residues. V was clipped by 5 bases and J by 13 bases; unmatched bases: 10. Here the CDR3 reads CASSQGQEGSPLHF. CDR3 DNA sequence: TGTGCCAGCAGCCAGGGACAGGAAGGATCTCCCCTCCACTTT.

The chain carries TRBV19 and TRBJ2-5, with a tentative D call TRBD1 (6 bases). The CDR3 sequence is 13 residues long. Germline CDR1 and CDR2: LNHDA and SQIVND (reference sequence). V lost 3 bases and J lost 3, with 8 bases in between. DNA of the CDR3: TGTGCCAGTAGTATGGCAGGGGAAGAGACCCAGTACTTC. Its protein is CASSMAGEETQYF.

This clone appeared a few times. The V call is TRBV9, the J call TRBJ1-2, with 7 bases that match TRBD1. Germline V gene sequence: CDR1 SGDLS, CDR2 YYNGEE. V shed 0 bases and J 2 bases; nucleotides not matched to a gene: 7. This CDR3 has 16 amino acids. The CDR3 region is CASSVALDRANYGYTF. CDR3 coding DNA: TGTGCCAGCAGCGTAGCCCTAGACAGGGCCAACTATGGCTACACCTTC.

This sequence joins TRBV7-8 and TRBJ2-7; 9 positions agree with TRBD2. Trimming cost V 5 bases and J 6 bases; bases outside gene matches: 8. This CDR3 has 14 residues. Germline values: CDR1 SGHVS, CDR2 FQNEAQ. The CDR3 region is CASSAISGRGEQYF. CDR3 in DNA: TGTGCCAGCAGCGCGATTAGCGGGAGAGGCGAGCAGTACTTC.

Written as DNA, the CDR3 is TGTGCCAGCAGTGTAGCCTTGGGACAGCTAAATCAGCCCCAGCATTTT. It encodes CASSVALGQLNQPQHF. This chain connects TRBV6-1 to TRBJ1-5; 7 bases map to TRBD1. Per the germline V gene, CDR1 is MNHNS and CDR2 is SASEGT. V was clipped by 4 bases and J by 4 bases; unmatched bases: 10. CDR3 length: 16 residues.

The V and J genes are TRBV3-1 (or the pseudogene TRBV3-2) and TRBJ2-5; 8 nucleotides agree with TRBD2. CDR3 length equals 14 residues. The V gene's germline CDR1 is LGHDT and CDR2 YNNKEL (reference sequence). The V and J ends lost 8 bases and 5 bases, in that order; junction bases with no gene match: 10. The CDR3 here is CASRPRGGGETQYF. The CDR3 DNA sequence: TGTGCCAGCCGACCCCGGGGGGGAGGGGAGACCCAGTACTTC.

The CDR3 sequence is CASSEALTGAGTQYF. The CDR3 DNA follows: TGTGCCAGCAGCGAGGCGCTTACAGGGGCAGGGACCCAGTACTTC. The rearrangement links TRBV14 to TRBJ2-5; 7 bases are shared with TRBD1. Per germline, CDR1 SGHDN and CDR2 FVKESK. This CDR3 spans 15 amino acids. With 5 bases clipped from V and 7 bases from J, the junction kept 13 bases outside the gene matches.